The source of this T cell receptor beta chain is a study of cytomegalovirus exposure and HLA in healthy donors. Notes on the study in general: Listed as cytomegalovirus-associated were over 150 TCR beta chains.

Separate from the approximately 700-subject first cohort was the approximately 120-subject validation cohort, to which the donors belonged. Method: immunoSEQ multiplex PCR; TCRdb's copy keeps in-frame clones and lacks some. The profile shows under 250,000 clones, 83% of them singletons. There are 18 residues in the CDR3. The germline V gene encodes CDR1 MNHEY and CDR2 SMNVEV (reference sequence). The V segment lost 8 bases and the J segment 7 bases; nucleotides outside the gene matches: 17. With respect to this clone: No antigen is known for it.

Sequenced material: PBMCs. The chain uses TRBV27 and TRBJ2-1; 13 nucleotides line up with TRBD2. This clonotype was sampled from a young woman in good health and CMV-seronegative. CDR3 DNA: TGTGCCAGCTTCCCGAGGGACAGGGGGACTAGCGGGGATAATGAGCAGTTCTTC. Its translation: CASFPRDRGTSGDNEQFF.